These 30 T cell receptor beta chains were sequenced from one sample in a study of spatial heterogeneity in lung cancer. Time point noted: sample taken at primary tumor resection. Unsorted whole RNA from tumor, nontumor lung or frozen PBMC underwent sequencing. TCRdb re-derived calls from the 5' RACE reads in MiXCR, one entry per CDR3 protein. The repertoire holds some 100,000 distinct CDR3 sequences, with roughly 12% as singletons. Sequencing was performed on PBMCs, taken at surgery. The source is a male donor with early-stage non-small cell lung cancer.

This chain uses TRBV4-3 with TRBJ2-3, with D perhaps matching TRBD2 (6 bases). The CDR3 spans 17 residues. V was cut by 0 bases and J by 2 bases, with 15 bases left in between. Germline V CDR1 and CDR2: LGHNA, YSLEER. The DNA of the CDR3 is TGCGCCAGCAGCCAAGACCCGGAGGAGGGACCCACAGATACGCAGTATTTT. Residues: CASSQDPEEGPTDTQYF.

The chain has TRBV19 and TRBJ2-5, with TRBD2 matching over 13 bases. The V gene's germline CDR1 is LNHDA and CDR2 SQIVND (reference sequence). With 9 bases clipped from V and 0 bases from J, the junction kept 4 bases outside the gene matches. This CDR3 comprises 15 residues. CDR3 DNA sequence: TGTGCCAGCAAGACTAGCGGGAGGTACCAAGAGACCCAGTACTTC. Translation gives CASKTSGRYQETQYF. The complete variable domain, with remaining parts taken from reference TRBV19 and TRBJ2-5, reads DGGITQSPKYLFRKEGQNVTLSCEQNLNHDAMYWYRQDPGQGLRLIYYSQIVNDFQKGDIAEGYSVSREKKESFPLTVTSAQKNPTAFYLCASKTSGRYQETQYFGPGTRLLVL.

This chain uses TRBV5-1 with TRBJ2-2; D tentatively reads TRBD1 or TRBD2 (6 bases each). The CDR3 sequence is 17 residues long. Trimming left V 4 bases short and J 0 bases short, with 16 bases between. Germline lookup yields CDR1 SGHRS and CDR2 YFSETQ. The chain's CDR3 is CASSPRGDVSNTGELFF. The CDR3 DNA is TGCGCCAGCAGCCCGAGGGGGGACGTTTCGAACACCGGGGAGCTGTTTTTT. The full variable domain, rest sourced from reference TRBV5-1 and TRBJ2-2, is KAGVTQTPRYLIKTRGQQVTLSCSPISGHRSVSWYQQTPGQGLQFLFEYFSETQRNKGNFPGRFSGRQFSNSRSEMNVSTLELGDSALYLCASSPRGDVSNTGELFFGEGSRLTVL.

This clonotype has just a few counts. CDR3 sequence reads: CASSEEGTGRYQPQHF. DNA of the CDR3: TGTGCCAGCAGTGAGGAGGGGACAGGGAGATACCAGCCCCAGCATTTT. The chain is built from TRBV2 and TRBJ1-5, with 9 bases identical to TRBD1. V lost 3 bases, J lost 7 bases, and 10 bases stayed unmatched. The germline V gene has CDR1 SNHLY and CDR2 FYNNEI. The CDR3 covers 16 residues.

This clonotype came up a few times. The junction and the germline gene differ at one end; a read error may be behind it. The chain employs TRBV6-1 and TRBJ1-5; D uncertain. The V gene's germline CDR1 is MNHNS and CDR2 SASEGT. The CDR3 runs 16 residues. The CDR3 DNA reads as TGTGCCAGCAGAGAAGATTCTGGACGGTTCAATCAGCCCCAGCATTTT. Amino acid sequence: CASREDSGRFNQPQHF.

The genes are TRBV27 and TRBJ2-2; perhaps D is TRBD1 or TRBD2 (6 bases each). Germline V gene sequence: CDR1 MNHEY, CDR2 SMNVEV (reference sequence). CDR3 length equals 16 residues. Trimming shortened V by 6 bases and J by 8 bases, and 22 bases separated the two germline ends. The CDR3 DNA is TGTGCCAGCAGCATCCTGCAGGGGACTTTTGCTGGGGAGCTGTTTTTT. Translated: CASSILQGTFAGELFF.

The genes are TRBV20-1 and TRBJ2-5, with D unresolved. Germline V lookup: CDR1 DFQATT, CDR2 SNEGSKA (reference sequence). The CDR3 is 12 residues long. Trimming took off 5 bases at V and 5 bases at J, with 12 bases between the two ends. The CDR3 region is CSAWTSGETQYF. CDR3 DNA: TGCAGTGCTTGGACGTCTGGGGAGACCCAGTACTTC.

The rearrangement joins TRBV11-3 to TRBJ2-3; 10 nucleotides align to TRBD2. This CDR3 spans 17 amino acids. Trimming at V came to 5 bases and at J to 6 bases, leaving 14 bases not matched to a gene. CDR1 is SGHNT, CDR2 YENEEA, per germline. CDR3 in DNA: TGTGCCAGCAGCCGCCCCGGAGCGGGGGGGCCTGCGGATACGCAGTATTTT. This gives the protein CASSRPGAGGPADTQYF.

CDR3 loop: CASSLNPGSTEAFF. CDR3 in DNA: TGTGCCAGCAGCTTAAATCCGGGGAGCACTGAAGCTTTCTTT. The chain is built from TRBV7-3 and TRBJ1-1; D call uncertain. This CDR3 comprises 14 residues. Germline CDR1 SGHTA, CDR2 FQGTGA. Trimming removed 1 base at V and 4 bases at J, with 10 bases between.

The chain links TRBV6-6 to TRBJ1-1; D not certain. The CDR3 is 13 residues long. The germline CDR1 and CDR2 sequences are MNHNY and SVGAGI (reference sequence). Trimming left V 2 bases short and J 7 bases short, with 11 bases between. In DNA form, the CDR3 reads TGTGCCAGCAGTTACGCGGGAGCACTTGAAGCTTTCTTT. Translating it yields CASSYAGALEAFF.

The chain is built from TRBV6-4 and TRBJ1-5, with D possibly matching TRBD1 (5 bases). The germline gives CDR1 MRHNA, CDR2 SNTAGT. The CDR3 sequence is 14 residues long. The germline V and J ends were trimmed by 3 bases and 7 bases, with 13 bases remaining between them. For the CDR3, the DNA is TGTGCCAGCAGTGAGGAGGGGATGGGACAGCCCCAGCATTTT. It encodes CASSEEGMGQPQHF.

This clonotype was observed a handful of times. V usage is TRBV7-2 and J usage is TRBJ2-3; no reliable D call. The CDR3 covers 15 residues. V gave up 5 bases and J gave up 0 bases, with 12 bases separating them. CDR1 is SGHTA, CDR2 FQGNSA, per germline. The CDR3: CASSHRSISTDTQYF. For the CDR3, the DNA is TGTGCCAGCAGCCACCGTTCTATTAGCACAGATACGCAGTATTTT.

CDR3 loop: CASSQDEGADTEAFF. DNA for the CDR3: TGCGCCAGCAGCCAAGATGAAGGGGCGGACACTGAAGCTTTCTTT. V and J are TRBV4-1 and TRBJ1-1; a possible D gene is TRBD1 (5 bases). The germline V gene has CDR1 MGHRA and CDR2 YSYEKL. The CDR3 spans 15 residues. V lost 0 bases and J lost 3, with 11 bases in between.

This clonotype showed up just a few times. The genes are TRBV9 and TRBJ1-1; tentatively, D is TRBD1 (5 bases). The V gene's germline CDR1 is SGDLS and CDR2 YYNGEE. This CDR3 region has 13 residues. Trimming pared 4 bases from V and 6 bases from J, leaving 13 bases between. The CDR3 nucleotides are TGTGCCAGCAGCCCCCGCAGGGTAGCTGAAGCTTTCTTT. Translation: CASSPRRVAEAFF.

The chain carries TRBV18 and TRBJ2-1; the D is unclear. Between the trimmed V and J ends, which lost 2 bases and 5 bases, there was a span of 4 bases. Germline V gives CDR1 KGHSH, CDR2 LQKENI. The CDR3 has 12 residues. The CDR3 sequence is CASSPSDNEQFF. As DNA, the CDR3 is TGTGCCAGCTCACCATCAGACAATGAGCAGTTCTTC.

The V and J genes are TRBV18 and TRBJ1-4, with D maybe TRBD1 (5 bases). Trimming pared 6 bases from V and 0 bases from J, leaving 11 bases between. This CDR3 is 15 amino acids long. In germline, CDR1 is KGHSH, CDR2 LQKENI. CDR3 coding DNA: TGTGCCAGCTCCCCCGGGGGGGCAACTAATGAAAAACTGTTTTTT. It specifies CASSPGGATNEKLFF.

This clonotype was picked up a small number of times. DNA of the CDR3: TGTGCCAGTAGTACAAAGGACAGGGGCGACTACGAGCAGTACTTC. Translation: CASSTKDRGDYEQYF. The rearrangement links TRBV19 to TRBJ2-7, with TRBD1 matching over 9 bases. The CDR3 totals 15 residues. The V and J ends lost 4 bases and 3 bases, in that order; junction bases with no gene match: 7. From germline, CDR1 is LNHDA and CDR2 SQIVND (reference sequence).

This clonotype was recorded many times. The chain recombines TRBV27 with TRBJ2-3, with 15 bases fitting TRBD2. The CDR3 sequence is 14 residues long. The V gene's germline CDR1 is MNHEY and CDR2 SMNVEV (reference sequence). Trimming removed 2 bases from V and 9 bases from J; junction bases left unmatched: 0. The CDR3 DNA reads TGTGCCAGCAGTTTAGGGACTAGCGGGAGGACGCAGTATTTT. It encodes CASSLGTSGRTQYF.

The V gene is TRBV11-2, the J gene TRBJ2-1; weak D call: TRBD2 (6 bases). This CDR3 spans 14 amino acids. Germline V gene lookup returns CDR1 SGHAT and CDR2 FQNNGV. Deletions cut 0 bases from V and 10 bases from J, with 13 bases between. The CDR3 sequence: CASSLDRAGREQFF. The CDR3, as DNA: TGTGCCAGCAGCTTAGATCGGGCGGGACGGGAGCAGTTCTTC.

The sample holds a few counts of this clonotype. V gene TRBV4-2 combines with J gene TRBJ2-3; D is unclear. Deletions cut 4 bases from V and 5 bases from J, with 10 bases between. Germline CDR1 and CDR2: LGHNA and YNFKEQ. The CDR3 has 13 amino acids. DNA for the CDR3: TGTGCCAGCAGCCCGAACTCGGGAGATACGCAGTATTTT. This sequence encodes CASSPNSGDTQYF.

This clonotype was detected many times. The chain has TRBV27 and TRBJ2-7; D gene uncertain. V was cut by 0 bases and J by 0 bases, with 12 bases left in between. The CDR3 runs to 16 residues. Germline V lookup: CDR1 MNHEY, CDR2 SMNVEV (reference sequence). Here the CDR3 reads CASSLSFQRSSYEQYF. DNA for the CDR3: TGTGCCAGCAGTTTATCATTTCAGAGGAGCTCCTACGAGCAGTACTTC.

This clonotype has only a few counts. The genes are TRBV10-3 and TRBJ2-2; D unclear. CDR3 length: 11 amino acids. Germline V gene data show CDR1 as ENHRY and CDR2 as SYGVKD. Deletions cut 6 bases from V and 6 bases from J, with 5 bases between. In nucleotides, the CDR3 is TGTGCCATCAGCCCCGCCGGGGAGCTGTTTTTT. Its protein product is CAISPAGELFF.

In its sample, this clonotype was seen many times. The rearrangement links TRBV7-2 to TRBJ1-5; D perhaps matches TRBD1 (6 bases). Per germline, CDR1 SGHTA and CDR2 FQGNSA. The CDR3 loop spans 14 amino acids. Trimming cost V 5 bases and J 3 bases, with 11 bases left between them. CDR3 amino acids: CASSGQGPNQPQHF. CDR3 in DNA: TGTGCCAGCAGCGGGCAGGGGCCCAATCAGCCCCAGCATTTT.

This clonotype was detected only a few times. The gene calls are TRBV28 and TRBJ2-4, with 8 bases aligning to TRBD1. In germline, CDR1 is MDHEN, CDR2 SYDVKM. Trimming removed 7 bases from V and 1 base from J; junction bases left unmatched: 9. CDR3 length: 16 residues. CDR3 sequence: CASKEDRGGAKNIQYF. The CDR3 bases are TGTGCCAGCAAGGAAGACAGGGGTGGGGCCAAAAACATTCAGTACTTC.

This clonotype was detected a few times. The CDR3: CASSLGLAGGPKFYEQYF. DNA for the CDR3: TGTGCCAGCAGCTTGGGACTAGCGGGGGGGCCGAAGTTCTACGAGCAGTACTTC. The V gene is TRBV7-2, the J gene TRBJ2-7; 16 nucleotides line up with TRBD2. J was trimmed by 3 bases and V by 3 bases; bases with no gene match: 8. There are 18 residues in the CDR3. In germline, CDR1 is SGHTA, CDR2 FQGNSA.

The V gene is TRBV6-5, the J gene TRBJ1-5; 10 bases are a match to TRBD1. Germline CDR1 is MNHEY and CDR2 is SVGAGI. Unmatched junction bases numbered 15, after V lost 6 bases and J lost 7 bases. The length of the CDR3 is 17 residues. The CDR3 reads CASRPSPGTGVGQPQHF. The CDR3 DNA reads TGTGCCAGCAGACCTAGTCCCGGGACAGGGGTAGGGCAGCCCCAGCATTTT.

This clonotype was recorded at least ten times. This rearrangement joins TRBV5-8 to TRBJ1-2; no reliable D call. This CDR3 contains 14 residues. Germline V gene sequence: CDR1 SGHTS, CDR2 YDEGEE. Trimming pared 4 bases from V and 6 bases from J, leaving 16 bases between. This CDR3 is CASSLEGFVDGYTF. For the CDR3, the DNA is TGTGCCAGCAGCCTGGAAGGCTTCGTGGATGGCTACACCTTC. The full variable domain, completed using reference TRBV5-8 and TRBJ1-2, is EAGVTQSPTHLIKTRGQQATLRCSPISGHTSVYWYQQALGLGLQFLLWYDEGEERNRGNFPPRFSGRQFPNYSSELNVNALELEDSALYLCASSLEGFVDGYTFGSGTRLTVV.

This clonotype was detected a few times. CDR3 protein: CASGQDNQPQHF. For the CDR3, the DNA is TGTGCCAGCGGGCAGGATAATCAGCCCCAGCATTTT. The chain carries TRBV7-9 and TRBJ1-5, with D uncertain. This CDR3 is 12 amino acids long. The germline V gene has CDR1 SEHNR and CDR2 FQNEAQ (reference sequence). V was clipped by 8 bases and J by 4 bases, with 9 bases between them.

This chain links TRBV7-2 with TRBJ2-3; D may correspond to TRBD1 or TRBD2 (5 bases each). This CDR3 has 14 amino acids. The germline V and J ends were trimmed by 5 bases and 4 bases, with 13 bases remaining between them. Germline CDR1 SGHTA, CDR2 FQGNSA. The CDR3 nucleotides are TGTGCCAGCAGCCCTAGCCGAGGGGCAGATACGCAGTATTTT. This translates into CASSPSRGADTQYF.

CDR3 sequence (DNA): TGTGCCAGCAGCTCTAGCGGGGGGGCGACCGGGGAGCTGTTTTTT. This sequence encodes CASSSSGGATGELFF. This chain joins TRBV7-2 and TRBJ2-2, with TRBD2 matching over 12 bases. Germline-derived CDR1 and CDR2 are SGHTA and FQGNSA. The CDR3 has 15 residues. The junction had 2 bases not matched to a gene; V was cut back by 4 bases and J by 5 bases.